The clone carrying this T cell receptor delta chain qualifies as large. No antigen is known for it. The entry originates in a study of delta chains in infants with herpesvirus infections. Gamma-chain- and delta-chain-specific primers converted PBMC RNA into TCR cDNA. TCRdb reprocessed the RT-PCR reads using CATT. The sample shows under 500 delta-chain clones, 6% to 9.5% of them seen only once. Study-wide results and caveats: Only the first time point after infection showed the public clonotype.

Trimming cost V 2 bases and J 0 bases, with 25 bases left between them. Germline V gene sequence: CDR1 TSWWSYY, CDR2 QGS. The CDR3 sequence is 20 residues long. Material: peripheral blood, obtained at time point 2 of longitudinal follow-up. This TCR was sampled from a human donor who was a Ugandan infant, either HIV-exposed or HIV-unexposed (not recorded which). The chain carries TRDV1 and TRDJ1; the D gene is possibly TRDD3 (7 bases). The CDR3 DNA is TGTGCTCTTGGGGAATTCTCTCTTCCTTCTTACTGGGGTTACACCGATAAACTCATCTTT. It is translated as CALGEFSLPSYWGYTDKLIF.